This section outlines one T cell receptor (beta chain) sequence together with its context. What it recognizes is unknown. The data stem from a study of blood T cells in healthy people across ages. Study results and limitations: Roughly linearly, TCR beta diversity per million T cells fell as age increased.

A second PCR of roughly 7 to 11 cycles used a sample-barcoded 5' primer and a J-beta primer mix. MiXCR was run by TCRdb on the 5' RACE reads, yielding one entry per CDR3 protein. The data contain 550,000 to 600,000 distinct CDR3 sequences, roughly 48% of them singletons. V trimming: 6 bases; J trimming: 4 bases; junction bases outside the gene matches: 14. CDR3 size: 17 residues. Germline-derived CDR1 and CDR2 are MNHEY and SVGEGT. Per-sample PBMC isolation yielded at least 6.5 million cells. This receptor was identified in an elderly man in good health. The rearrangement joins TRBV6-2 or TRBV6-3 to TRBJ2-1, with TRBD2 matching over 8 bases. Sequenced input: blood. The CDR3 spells CASRPGRTGGTYNEQFF. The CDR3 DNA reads TGTGCCAGCAGACCCGGACGTACGGGGGGGACGTACAATGAGCAGTTCTTC.